This T cell receptor beta chain derives from a study of T cell repertoires in cytomegalovirus infection. MiXCR was run by TCRdb on the reads, yielding one entry per CDR3 protein. The table records 40,000 to 55,000 distinct CDR3 sequences, roughly 20% of them present only once. The table lists this clonotype with many counts. What it recognizes is unknown. One junction end disagrees with the germline gene, perhaps due to a read error. Germline V lookup: CDR1 LGHNT, CDR2 FRNRAP. This CDR3 comprises 13 residues. The sample here was CD8+ T cells from cultured PBMCs, taken from culture after CMV antigen stimulation. This sequence originates from a human donor in good health (CMV status not recorded). Some clones in this sample may be carry-over from other donors' samples. The chain is built from TRBV12-5 and TRBJ2-1; D might be TRBD1 (5 bases). The CDR3 protein is CASAAGMLNEQFF. CDR3 DNA: TGTGCCAGTGCGGCAGGGATGCTTAATGAGCAGTTCTTC.